The 17 T cell receptor beta chains reported below all come from one sample, sequenced in a study of vaccination and CD4 T cells after COVID-19 (dated by TCRdb to between 2021 and 2022). The library was obtained by PCR. Instrument on record: Illumina iSeq 100. At the Johns Hopkins FTIC core, DNA from the cultured CD4+ T cells underwent TCR sequencing with the Oncomine TCR Beta short-read assay. TCRdb reprocessed the public reads (quality trimming at Q25 with fastp, clone calling with MiXCR) and kept in-frame beta chains. CDR3 protein sequences are deduplicated, and each keeps its most common genes and DNA. The sample profile shows more than 4,500 distinct CDR3 sequences; roughly a quarter of them were found once. Of the sample, approximately 17% is held by the ten largest clones. Taken with the paper, the label for treatment or condition translates to: approximately nine-day PBMC culture with coronavirus spike peptide pools or control peptides (ViraFEST assay). CD4+ T cells from unexposed donors were collected before the COVID-19 pandemic (2011-2018).

No antigen has been identified for these receptors. Sequenced: CD4+ T cells from blood, cultured in vitro. All receptors come from a human donor in good health.

This CDR3 reads CASSLIVAENTEAFF. The DNA for the CDR3 is TGCGCCAGCAGCTTAATTGTGGCGGAGAACACTGAAGCTTTCTTT. The chain combines TRBV5-1 with TRBJ1-1, with D unclear. The CDR3 is made up of 15 amino acids. V lost 2 bases, J lost 1 base, and 12 bases lay in between. CDR1 is SGHRS, CDR2 YFSETQ, per germline. The full variable domain, in which reference TRBV5-1 and TRBJ1-1 provide the parts outside the CDR3, is KAGVTQTPRYLIKTRGQQVTLSCSPISGHRSVSWYQQTPGQGLQFLFEYFSETQRNKGNFPGRFSGRQFSNSRSEMNVSTLELGDSALYLCASSLIVAENTEAFFGQGTRLTVV.

This clonotype has more than one count but fewer than ten. The chain couples TRBV7-6 to TRBJ1-3; 8 bases line up with TRBD1. Per germline, CDR1 SGHVS and CDR2 FNYEAQ. After removal of 5 bases from V and 0 bases from J, the junction contained 6 bases not matched to a gene. The CDR3 runs to 16 residues. The CDR3 loop reads CASSPGTGSSGNTIYF. In DNA, the CDR3 is TGTGCCAGCAGCCCAGGGACAGGTAGCTCTGGAAACACCATATATTTT.

This clonotype counts as medium-sized (0.01 to 0.1%). The chain carries TRBV20-1 and TRBJ1-5; tentatively, D is TRBD1 (6 bases). The germline gives CDR1 DFQATT, CDR2 SNEGSKA (reference sequence). CDR3 length: 14 residues. Trimming left V 1 base short and J 8 bases short, with 15 bases between. CDR3 sequence reads: CSARVGGLDEPQHF. Written as DNA, the CDR3 is TGCAGTGCTAGAGTTGGGGGGCTCGATGAGCCCCAGCATTTT.

V is TRBV6-1 and J is TRBJ1-3; D uncertain. The CDR3 sequence is 16 residues long. Trimming removed 2 bases from V and 0 bases from J, with 11 bases in between. Germline assignment: CDR1 MNHNS and CDR2 SASEGT. In nucleotides, the CDR3 is TGTGCCAGCAGTGAATGGCACAGAAGCTCTGGAAACACCATATATTTT. It yields the protein CASSEWHRSSGNTIYF.

This clonotype was seen only once. A much larger clone lies a single base off, so this may be a read error. The chain is built from TRBV20-1 and TRBJ1-1, with D unclear. CDR3 length: 12 amino acids. Germline CDR1 is DFQATT and CDR2 is SNEGSKA (reference sequence). Trimming cost V 1 base and J 4 bases, with 7 bases left between them. The CDR3 sequence is CSARVRITEAFF. The CDR3 nucleotides read TGCAGTGCTAGAGTCAGGATCACTGAAGCTTTCTTT.

This clonotype occurred a few times. The J gene is TRBJ1-2, the V gene TRBV6-2 or TRBV6-3, with a possible D match to TRBD1 (5 bases). The CDR3 is made up of 12 amino acids. Trimming removed 7 bases from V and 5 bases from J, with 11 bases in between. Germline values: CDR1 MNHEY, CDR2 SVGEGT. The CDR3 region is CASTGTGYGYTF. CDR3 bases: TGTGCCAGCACGGGGACTGGATATGGCTACACCTTC.

This clonotype is judged medium-sized (0.01 to 0.1%). V is TRBV6-1 and J is TRBJ1-6; 7 bases align to TRBD1. With 5 bases clipped from V and 5 bases from J, the junction kept 3 bases outside the gene matches. The CDR3 sequence is 14 residues long. CDR1 is MNHNS and CDR2 is SASEGT in the germline V gene. In DNA form, the CDR3 reads TGTGCCAGCAGTCAGGGGGTAGATAATTCACCCCTCCACTTT. The encoded protein is CASSQGVDNSPLHF.

Only a few counts were recorded for this clonotype. The V and J genes are TRBV6-1 and TRBJ1-1, with a weak D call TRBD1 (5 bases). The germline V and J ends were trimmed by 10 bases and 1 base, with 13 bases remaining between them. The length of the CDR3 is 13 residues. The germline CDR1 and CDR2 sequences are MNHNS and SASEGT. CDR3 amino acids: CATEGQRNTEAFF. The CDR3 DNA sequence: TGTGCCACGGAGGGGCAGCGGAACACTGAAGCTTTCTTT.

The chain employs TRBV6-1 and TRBJ1-6; 9 bases match TRBD1. Germline V gene lookup returns CDR1 MNHNS and CDR2 SASEGT. This CDR3 contains 18 residues. Trimming took 6 bases from V and 12 from J; bases not matched to a gene: 21. The CDR3 DNA reads TGTGCCAGCAGCTCTCTGACCTGGACAGGGGTCCTTTTAGAACCCCTCCACTTT. This codes for CASSSLTWTGVLLEPLHF.

Relative to its sample, this clonotype is medium-sized (0.01 to 0.1%). In DNA form, the CDR3 reads TGTGCCAGCAGCTCTTGGGGGAGGCGGTACTTC. The encoded protein is CASSSWGRRYF. This rearrangement joins TRBV7-8 to TRBJ2-5, with a weak D call TRBD2 (6 bases). From germline, CDR1 is SGHVS and CDR2 FQNEAQ. This CDR3 contains 11 residues. V gave up 4 bases and J gave up 13 bases, with 13 bases separating them.

The sample holds a few counts of this clonotype. The rearrangement uses TRBV5-4 and TRBJ2-7, with D maybe TRBD1 (5 bases). Between the trimmed V and J ends, which lost 1 base and 3 bases, there was a span of 8 bases. Germline CDR1 is SGHNT and CDR2 is YYREEE (reference sequence). The CDR3 length is 13 residues. The CDR3 here is CASSLQGNYEQYF. In DNA, the CDR3 is TGTGCCAGCAGCTTGCAGGGAAACTACGAGCAGTACTTC.

There are a few counts of this clonotype. V and J are TRBV6-1 and TRBJ2-1, with D possibly being TRBD2 (6 bases). Germline loops: CDR1 MNHNS, CDR2 SASEGT. Deletions cut 8 bases from V and 6 bases from J, with 14 bases between. The CDR3 has 13 amino acids. The CDR3 sequence is CASATRVGNEQFF. The CDR3 nucleotides read TGTGCCAGCGCGACTAGGGTTGGCAATGAGCAGTTCTTC.

V gene TRBV5-4 combines with J gene TRBJ2-1; TRBD2 agrees at 7 bases. The V gene's germline CDR1 is SGHNT and CDR2 YYREEE (reference sequence). The V gene end was trimmed by 7 bases and the J gene end by 5 bases; junction bases not matched to a gene: 6. The CDR3 has 13 residues. The CDR3 sequence: CASALGTNNEQFF. The CDR3 DNA follows: TGTGCCAGCGCCCTGGGGACTAACAATGAGCAGTTCTTC.

This clonotype was counted only a few times. CDR3 sequence reads: CASSQDSPRTDTQYF. The DNA for the CDR3 is TGTGCCAGCAGCCAAGATTCCCCGAGGACAGATACGCAGTATTTT. This chain links TRBV4-2 with TRBJ2-3, with D hard to call. Per germline, CDR1 LGHNA and CDR2 YNFKEQ. The germline V and J ends were trimmed by 0 bases and 3 bases, with 10 bases remaining between them. The CDR3 runs to 15 residues.

The sample holds a few counts of this clonotype. V and J are TRBV2 and TRBJ1-2; weak D call: TRBD1 (6 bases). CDR3 length equals 14 residues. Trimming took 3 bases from V and 5 from J, leaving 13 bases between them. From germline, CDR1 is SNHLY and CDR2 FYNNEI. The CDR3 DNA follows: TGTGCCAGCAGTGAGTGGGAGGGGGATTATGGCTACACCTTC. It encodes CASSEWEGDYGYTF.

The V gene is TRBV19, the J gene TRBJ1-1; weak D call: TRBD1 (6 bases). Germline loops: CDR1 LNHDA, CDR2 SQIVND (reference sequence). The CDR3 totals 15 residues. Trimming left V 0 bases short and J 5 bases short, with 13 bases between. CDR3 amino acids: CASSIDPGAGTEAFF. The CDR3 DNA is TGTGCCAGTAGTATAGATCCAGGGGCAGGGACTGAAGCTTTCTTT.

This clonotype is termed medium-sized. The V gene is TRBV20-1, the J gene TRBJ1-2; D is unresolved. Germline V gives CDR1 DFQATT, CDR2 SNEGSKA (reference sequence). The CDR3 length is 12 residues. V was pared by 2 bases and J by 2 bases, with 6 bases between. The CDR3 nucleotides are TGCAGTGCTAGAAGGGCGAACTATGGCTACACCTTC. This encodes CSARRANYGYTF.